This T cell receptor beta chain was captured by sequencing in a study of T cells in women clearing cervical HPV infection. Study background: Women with histologically confirmed HPV16-related CIN3 or worse, 2 with invasive cancer, served as cases. Findings and limits, study-wide: CIN3+ cases had significantly higher TCR repertoire richness than controls, but evenness did not differ. TRBV6-7 abundance was lower in cases than controls (approximately 0.1% versus 0.17%).

As to this clone: Its antigen is undetermined. An end of the junction differs from the germline gene, which may be a read error. With the read ending 3 residues before the CDR3 end, the germline J gene is used to fill in that end.

Assay: immunoSEQ multiplex PCR; the TCRdb copy retains only in-frame clones and omits some. The sample table sets out roughly 34,000 clones. This CDR3 comprises 16 residues. The V gene's germline CDR1 is LGHNA and CDR2 YNFKEQ. This TCR came from a woman between 18 and 75 years old with a cervical HPV16 infection that either progressed to CIN3+ or cleared (not recorded which). The chain recombines TRBV4-2 with TRBJ2-2; weak D call: TRBD1 (7 bases). The sequencing input was blood buffy coat. The sequenced part of the CDR3 DNA is TGCGCCAGCAGCCAAGCGGGCAGGGGGTCTACCGGGGAG. This translates into CASSQAGRGSTGE. The whole CDR3 protein reads CASSQAGRGSTGELFF.